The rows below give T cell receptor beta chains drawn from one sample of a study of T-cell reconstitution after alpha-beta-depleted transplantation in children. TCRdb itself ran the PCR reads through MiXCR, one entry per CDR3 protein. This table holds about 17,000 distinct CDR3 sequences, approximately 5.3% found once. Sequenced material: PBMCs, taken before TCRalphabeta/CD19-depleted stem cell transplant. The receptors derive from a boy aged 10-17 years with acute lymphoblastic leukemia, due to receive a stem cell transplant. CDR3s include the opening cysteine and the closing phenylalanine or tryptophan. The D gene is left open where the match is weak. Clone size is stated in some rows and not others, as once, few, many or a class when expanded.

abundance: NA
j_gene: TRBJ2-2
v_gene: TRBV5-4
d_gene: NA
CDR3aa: CASSPPAGHLSPGELFF
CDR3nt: TGTGCCAGCAGCCCCCCCGCGGGACACCTGTCCCCCGGGGAGCTGTTTTTT

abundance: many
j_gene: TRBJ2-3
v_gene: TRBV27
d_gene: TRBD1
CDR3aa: CASGYQGARDTQYF
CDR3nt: TGTGCCAGCGGGTATCAGGGGGCAAGGGATACGCAGTATTTT

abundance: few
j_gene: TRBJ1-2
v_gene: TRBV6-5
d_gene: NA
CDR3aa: CASSYSRGYGYTF
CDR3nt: TGTGCCAGCAGTTACTCGAGGGGCTATGGCTACACCTTC

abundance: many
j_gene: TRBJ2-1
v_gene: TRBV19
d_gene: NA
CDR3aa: CASRQGGNEQFF
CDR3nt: TGTGCCAGTCGGCAGGGGGGCAATGAGCAGTTCTTC

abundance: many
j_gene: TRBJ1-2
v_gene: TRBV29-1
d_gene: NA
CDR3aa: CSVGLNQANYGYTF
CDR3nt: TGCAGCGTTGGACTAAACCAGGCAAACTATGGCTACACCTTC

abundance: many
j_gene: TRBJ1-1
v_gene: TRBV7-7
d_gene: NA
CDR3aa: CASSLDQNTEAFF
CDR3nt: TGTGCCAGCAGCTTAGATCAGAACACTGAAGCTTTCTTT

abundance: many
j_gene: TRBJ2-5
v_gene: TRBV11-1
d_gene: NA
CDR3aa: CASSFRAGRSGETQYF
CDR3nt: TGTGCCAGCAGCTTCCGGGCCGGGCGAAGCGGAGAGACCCAGTACTTC

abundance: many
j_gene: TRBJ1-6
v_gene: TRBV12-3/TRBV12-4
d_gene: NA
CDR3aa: CASSLTANSPLHF
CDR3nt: TGTGCCAGCAGTTTGACAGCAAACTCACCCCTCCACTTT

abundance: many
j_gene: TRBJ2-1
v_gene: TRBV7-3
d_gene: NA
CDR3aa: CASSLGERDEQFF
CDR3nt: TGTGCCAGCAGTCTAGGGGAGCGGGATGAGCAGTTCTTC

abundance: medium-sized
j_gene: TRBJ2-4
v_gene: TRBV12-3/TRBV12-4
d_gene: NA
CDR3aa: CASSFEGFGAKNIQYF
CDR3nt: TGTGCCAGCAGTTTCGAGGGGTTTGGGGCCAAAAACATTCAGTACTTC